The 4 T cell receptor beta chains reported below all come from one sample, sequenced in a study of blood T cells in healthy people across ages. Together with a sample-barcoded 5' primer, a J-beta primer mix was included in a second PCR lasting about 6 to 12 cycles. TCRdb re-called the 5' RACE reads with MiXCR, one entry per CDR3 protein. Of about 640,000 distinct CDR3 sequences in the sample, 58% were seen once. Input material: blood. Receptors were obtained from a man between 60 and 75 years old in good health.

The chain has TRBV9 and TRBJ1-5, with D hard to call. The CDR3 extends over 13 amino acids. V dropped 0 bases and J dropped 9 bases, with 10 bases sitting between them. In germline, CDR1 is SGDLS, CDR2 YYNGEE. Written as DNA, the CDR3 is TGTGCCAGCAGCGTAGTAGAGGAAGGGCCCCAGCATTTT. This gives the protein CASSVVEEGPQHF.

This chain links TRBV29-1 with TRBJ1-2; no definite D call. CDR1 is SQVTM, CDR2 ANQGSEA, per germline. Trimming pared 8 bases from V and 0 bases from J, leaving 10 bases between. The CDR3 runs to 12 residues. The chain's CDR3 is CSTDLANYGYTF. In nucleotides, the CDR3 is TGCAGCACGGACCTAGCTAACTATGGCTACACCTTC.

The V and J genes are TRBV3-1 and TRBJ2-1; D is unresolved. Germline CDR1 and CDR2: LGHDT and YNNKEL (reference sequence). V was trimmed by 2 bases and J by 5 bases, leaving 7 bases between them. The CDR3 runs 13 residues. CDR3 sequence: CASSQSVDNEQFF. CDR3 DNA sequence: TGTGCCAGCAGCCAATCGGTCGACAATGAGCAGTTCTTC.

J is TRBJ2-2 and V is TRBV4-2; 9 nucleotides align to TRBD1. V shed 8 bases, J shed 4 bases, and the junction held 8 bases outside the gene matches. The germline V gene has CDR1 LGHNA and CDR2 YNFKEQ. The CDR3 runs to 15 residues. CDR3 sequence (DNA): TGTGCCAGCGGCTCGACAGGGGGGAGCACCGGGGAGCTGTTTTTT. Residues: CASGSTGGSTGELFF.